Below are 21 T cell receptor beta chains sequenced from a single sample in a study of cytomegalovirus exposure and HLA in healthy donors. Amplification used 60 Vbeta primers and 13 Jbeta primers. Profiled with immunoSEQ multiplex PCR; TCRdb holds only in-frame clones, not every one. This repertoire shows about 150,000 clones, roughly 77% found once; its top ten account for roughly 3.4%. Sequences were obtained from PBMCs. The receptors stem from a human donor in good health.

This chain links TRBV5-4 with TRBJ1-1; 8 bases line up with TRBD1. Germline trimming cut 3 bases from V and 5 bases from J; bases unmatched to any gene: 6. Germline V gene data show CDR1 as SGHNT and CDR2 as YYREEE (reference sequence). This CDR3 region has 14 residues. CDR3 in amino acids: CASSSTGGLTEAFF. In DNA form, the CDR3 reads TGTGCCAGCAGCTCTACAGGGGGGCTTACTGAAGCTTTCTTT.

CDR3 DNA: TGTGCCAGCAGTGAGGCTAGGAGGGACGAGCAGTACTTC. This encodes CASSEARRDEQYF. The chain links TRBV2 to TRBJ2-7, with D maybe TRBD2 (6 bases). This CDR3 comprises 13 residues. V was cut by 3 bases and J by 5 bases, with 11 bases left in between. Germline CDR1 is SNHLY and CDR2 is FYNNEI.

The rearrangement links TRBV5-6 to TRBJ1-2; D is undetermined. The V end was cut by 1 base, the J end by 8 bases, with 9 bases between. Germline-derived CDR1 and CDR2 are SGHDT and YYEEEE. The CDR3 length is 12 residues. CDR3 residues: CASSLRGSGYTF. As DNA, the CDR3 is TGTGCCAGCAGCTTGAGAGGGAGCGGCTACACCTTC.

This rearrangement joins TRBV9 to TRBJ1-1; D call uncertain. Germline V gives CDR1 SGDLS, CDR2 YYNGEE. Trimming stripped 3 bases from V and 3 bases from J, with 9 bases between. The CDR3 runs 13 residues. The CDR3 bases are TGTGCCAGCAGCGCCCTGTCGGACACTGAAGCTTTCTTT. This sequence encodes CASSALSDTEAFF.

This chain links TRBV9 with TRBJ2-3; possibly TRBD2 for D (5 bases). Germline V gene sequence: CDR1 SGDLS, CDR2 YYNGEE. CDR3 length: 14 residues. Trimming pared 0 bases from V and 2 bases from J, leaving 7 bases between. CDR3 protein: CASSVGTYTDTQYF. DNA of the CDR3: TGTGCCAGCAGCGTAGGGACTTACACAGATACGCAGTATTTT.

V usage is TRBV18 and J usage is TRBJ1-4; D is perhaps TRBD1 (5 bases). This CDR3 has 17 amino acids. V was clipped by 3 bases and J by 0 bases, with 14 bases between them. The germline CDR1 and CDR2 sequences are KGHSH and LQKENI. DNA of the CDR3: TGTGCCAGCTCACCCCCGGGACTTCCTCCAACTAATGAAAAACTGTTTTTT. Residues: CASSPPGLPPTNEKLFF.

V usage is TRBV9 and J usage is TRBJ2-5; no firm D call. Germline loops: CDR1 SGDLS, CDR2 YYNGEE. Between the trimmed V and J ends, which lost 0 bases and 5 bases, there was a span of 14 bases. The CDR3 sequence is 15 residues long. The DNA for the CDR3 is TGTGCCAGCAGCGTAGGCGGTGTTCGTACCGAGACCCAGTACTTC. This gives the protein CASSVGGVRTETQYF. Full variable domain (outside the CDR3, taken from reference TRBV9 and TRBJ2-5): DSGVTQTPKHLITATGQRVTLRCSPRSGDLSVYWYQQSLDQGLQFLIQYYNGEERAKGNILERFSAQQFPDLHSELNLSSLELGDSALYFCASSVGGVRTETQYFGPGTRLLVL.

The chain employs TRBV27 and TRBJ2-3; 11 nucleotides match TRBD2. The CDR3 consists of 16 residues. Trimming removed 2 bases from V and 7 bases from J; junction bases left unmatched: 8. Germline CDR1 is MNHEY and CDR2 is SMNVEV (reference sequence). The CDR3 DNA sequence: TGTGCCAGCAGTTTACGACGGACTAGCGGGTCAAATACGCAGTATTTT. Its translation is CASSLRRTSGSNTQYF.

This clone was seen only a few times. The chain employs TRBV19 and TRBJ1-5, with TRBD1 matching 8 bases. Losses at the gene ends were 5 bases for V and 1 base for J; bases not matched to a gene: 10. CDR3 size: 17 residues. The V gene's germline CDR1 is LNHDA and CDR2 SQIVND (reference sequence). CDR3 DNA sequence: TGTGCCAGTAGTCCGAAGACAGGGGCCCTAAGCAATCAGCCCCAGCATTTT. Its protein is CASSPKTGALSNQPQHF.

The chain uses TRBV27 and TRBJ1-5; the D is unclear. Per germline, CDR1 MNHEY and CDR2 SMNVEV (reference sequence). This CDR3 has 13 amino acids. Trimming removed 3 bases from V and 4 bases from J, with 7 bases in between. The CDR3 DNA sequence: TGTGCCAGCAGTTTCCGGGAAAATCAGCCCCAGCATTTT. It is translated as CASSFRENQPQHF.

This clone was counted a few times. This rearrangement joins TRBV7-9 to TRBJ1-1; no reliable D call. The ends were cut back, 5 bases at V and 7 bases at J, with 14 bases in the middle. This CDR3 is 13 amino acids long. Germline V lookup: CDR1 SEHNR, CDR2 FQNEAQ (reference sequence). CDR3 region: CASSARRTNEAFF. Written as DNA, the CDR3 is TGTGCCAGCAGCGCTCGAAGGACTAATGAAGCTTTCTTT.

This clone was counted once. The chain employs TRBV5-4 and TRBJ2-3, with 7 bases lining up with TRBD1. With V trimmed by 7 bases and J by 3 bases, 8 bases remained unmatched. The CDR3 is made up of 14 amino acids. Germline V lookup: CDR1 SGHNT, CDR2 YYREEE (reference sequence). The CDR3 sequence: CASSTGVMTDTQYF. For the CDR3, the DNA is TGTGCCAGCTCTACAGGGGTGATGACAGATACGCAGTATTTT.

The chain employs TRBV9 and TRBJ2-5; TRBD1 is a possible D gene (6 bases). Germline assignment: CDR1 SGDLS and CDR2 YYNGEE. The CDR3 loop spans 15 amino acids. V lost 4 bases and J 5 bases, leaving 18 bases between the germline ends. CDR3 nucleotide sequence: TGTGCCAGCAGCACCAGTACAGGGAGTGGGGAGACCCAGTACTTC. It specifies CASSTSTGSGETQYF.

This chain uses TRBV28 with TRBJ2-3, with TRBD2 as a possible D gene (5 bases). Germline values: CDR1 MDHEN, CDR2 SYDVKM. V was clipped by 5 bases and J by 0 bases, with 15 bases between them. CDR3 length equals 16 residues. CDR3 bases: TGTGCCAGCAGTCCCAGTATCGGGGTAAGCACAGATACGCAGTATTTT. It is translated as CASSPSIGVSTDTQYF. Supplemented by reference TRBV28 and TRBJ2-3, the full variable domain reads DVKVTQSSRYLVKRTGEKVFLECVQDMDHENMFWYRQDPGLGLRLIYFSYDVKMKEKGDIPEGYSVSREKKERFSLILESASTNQTSMYLCASSPSIGVSTDTQYFGPGTRLTVL.

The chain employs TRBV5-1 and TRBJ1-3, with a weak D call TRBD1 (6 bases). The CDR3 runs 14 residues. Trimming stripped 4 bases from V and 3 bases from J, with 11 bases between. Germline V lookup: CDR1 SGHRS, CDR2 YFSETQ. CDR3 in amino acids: CASSPGVDGNTIYF. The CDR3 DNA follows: TGCGCCAGCAGCCCAGGGGTTGATGGAAACACCATATATTTT. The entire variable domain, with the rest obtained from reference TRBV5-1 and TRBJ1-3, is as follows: KAGVTQTPRYLIKTRGQQVTLSCSPISGHRSVSWYQQTPGQGLQFLFEYFSETQRNKGNFPGRFSGRQFSNSRSEMNVSTLELGDSALYLCASSPGVDGNTIYFGEGSWLTVV.

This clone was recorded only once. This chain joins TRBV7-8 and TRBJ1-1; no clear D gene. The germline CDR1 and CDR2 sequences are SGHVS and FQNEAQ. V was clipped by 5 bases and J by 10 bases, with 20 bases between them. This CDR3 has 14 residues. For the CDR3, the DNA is TGTGCCAGCAGCCCCAACCGGGGAGGTGCGGGAGCTTTCTTT. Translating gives CASSPNRGGAGAFF.

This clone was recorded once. CDR3 protein: CAWSTDRPNTGELFF. CDR3 sequence (DNA): TGTGCCTGGAGTACGGACAGGCCGAACACCGGGGAGCTGTTTTTT. The chain carries TRBV30 and TRBJ2-2; 7 nucleotides align to TRBD1. Trimming cost V 2 bases and J 0 bases; bases outside gene matches: 3. Germline V CDR1 and CDR2: GTSNPN, SVGIG (reference sequence). The CDR3 covers 15 residues.

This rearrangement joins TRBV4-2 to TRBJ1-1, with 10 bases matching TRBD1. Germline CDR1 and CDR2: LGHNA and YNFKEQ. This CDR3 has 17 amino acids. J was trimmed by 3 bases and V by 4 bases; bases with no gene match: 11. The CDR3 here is CASSRLTGGEKDTEAFF. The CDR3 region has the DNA TGTGCCAGCAGCCGCTTGACAGGGGGCGAAAAGGACACTGAAGCTTTCTTT.

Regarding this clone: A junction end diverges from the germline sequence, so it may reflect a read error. CDR3 protein: CAISESKSSGWLF. Written as DNA, the CDR3 is TGTGCCATCAGTGAGTCGAAGAGTAGCGGGTGGCTCTTC. This chain joins TRBV10-3 and TRBJ2-1; 7 bases align to TRBD2. The CDR3 totals 13 residues. Germline V gene lookup returns CDR1 ENHRY and CDR2 SYGVKD.

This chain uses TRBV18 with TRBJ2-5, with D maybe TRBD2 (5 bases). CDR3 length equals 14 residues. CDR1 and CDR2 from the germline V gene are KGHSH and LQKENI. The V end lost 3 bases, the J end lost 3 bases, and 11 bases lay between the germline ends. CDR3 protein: CASSPSRGKETQYF. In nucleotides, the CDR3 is TGTGCCAGCTCACCGTCTCGGGGAAAAGAGACCCAGTACTTC.

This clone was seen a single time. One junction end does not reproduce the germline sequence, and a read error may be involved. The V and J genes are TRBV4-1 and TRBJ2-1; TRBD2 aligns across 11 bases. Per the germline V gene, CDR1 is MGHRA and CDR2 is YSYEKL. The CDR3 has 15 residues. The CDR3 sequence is CASSNSGGGYNERFF. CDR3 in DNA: TGCGCCAGCAGCAATAGCGGGGGGGGCTACAATGAGCGGTTCTTC.